Each of the 7 T cell receptor gamma chains below was sequenced from the same sample in a study of γδ T cells in repeated Plasmodium falciparum infection. TCRdb re-called clones from the multiplex PCR reads using CATT. Counted here are approximately 26,000 gamma-chain clones, 3% occurring once; the ten biggest clones make up 30% to 35%. Gammadelta T cells were flow-sorted from PBMC into Vgamma9/Vdelta2+ and Vdelta2-negative populations for bulk analysis. Material for sequencing was gamma-delta T cells from blood. All receptors derive from a pool of human donors (malaria-infected and uninfected, not separated).

This clone was observed a handful of times. A far larger clone is a single base away, which makes a read error likely. This sample includes further DNA sequences coding for the same CDR3. The chain combines TRGV9 with TRGJ1 or TRGJ2. Assignment of the J gene here rests on matching the DNA to germline, because TCRdb gives none. The germline CDR1 and CDR2 sequences are GITISATS and ISYDGTV (reference sequence). The CDR3 length is 13 residues. The CDR3 loop reads CALWEVYCYKKLF. CDR3 bases: TGTGCCTTATGGGAGGTGTACTGTTATAAGAAACTCTTT.

This clone was detected ten times or more. The TCRdb record carries a much larger clone's protein, which differs from this DNA's translation at residue 11; a read error is the likely cause, and the protein listed here is the DNA translation. V and J are TRGV9 and TRGJ1 or TRGJ2. This CDR3 region has 13 residues. Germline values: CDR1 GITISATS, CDR2 ISYDGTV (reference sequence). CDR3 region: CALWEAFYYKELF. CDR3 coding DNA: TGTGCCTTGTGGGAGGCCTTTTATTATAAGGAACTCTTT.

Ten or more counts support this clone. For this DNA, TCRdb reports the protein of a much larger clone, which diverges at residue 13, most likely from a read error; the protein presented here is translated directly from the DNA. Here the V gene is TRGV2, but the J gene went uncalled. The CDR3 length is 15 residues. Germline-derived CDR1 and CDR2 are EGSNGY and YDSYNSKV. CDR3 coding DNA: TGTGCCACCTGGGACGGGCCCCCGAATTATTATAAGAGACTCTTT. It translates to CATWDGPPNYYKRLF.

This clone was seen many times. This DNA's translation and the protein TCRdb lists, from a much larger clone, do not match at residue 6, likely due to a read error; the protein shown is translated from the DNA. The J gene is TRGJ1 or TRGJ2, the V gene TRGV4. No J segment appears in TCRdb, so it was assigned here by matching the sequence to germline. V dropped 3 bases and J dropped 6; count of bases not matched to a gene: 8. Per the germline V gene, CDR1 is EGSTGY and CDR2 is YDSYTSSV. The CDR3 totals 13 residues. CDR3 DNA: TGTGCCACCTGGGATAGGCGGTGTTATAAGAAACTCTTT. Its protein product is CATWDRRCYKKLF.

Points on this clone: The protein that TCRdb holds for this DNA derives from a much larger clone and differs from the translated DNA at residue 15, which likely indicates a read error; the protein shown here is translated from the DNA. The J gene is uncalled and the V gene is TRGV9. Germline V gene data show CDR1 as GITISATS and CDR2 as ISYDGTV (reference sequence). The CDR3 covers 17 residues. Here the CDR3 DNA reads TGTGCCTTGTGGGAGGTGCTCTGTGAGTTGGGCAAAAAAATCGAGGTATTT. The encoded protein is CALWEVLCELGKKIEVF.

As regards this clone: A much larger clonotype is one base distant, so this may be a read error. It is unclear where the CDR3 begins or ends on the DNA, so no DNA is shown, and the CDR3 is as TCRdb lists it. V gene TRGV8 was called; the J gene was not. Germline loops: CDR1 VENAVY, CDR2 YDSYNSRV. The CDR3 is 31 amino acids long, termini counted. The CDR3 here is CATWDYLIIRNSLAVEQHLLSQVSIGRIQHF.

This clone occurred a few times. The likely explanation is a read error, given a far larger clone one base away. At the DNA level, this CDR3 is encoded by other sequences in the same sample as well. TRGV3 is the V gene, and the J gene was not called. The germline gives CDR1 VTNTFY, CDR2 YDVSTARD (reference sequence). CDR3 size: 13 residues. CDR3 DNA: TGTGCCACCTGGGACAAGTGGCGTTGGATCAAGACATTT. Encoded protein: CATWDKWRWIKTF.